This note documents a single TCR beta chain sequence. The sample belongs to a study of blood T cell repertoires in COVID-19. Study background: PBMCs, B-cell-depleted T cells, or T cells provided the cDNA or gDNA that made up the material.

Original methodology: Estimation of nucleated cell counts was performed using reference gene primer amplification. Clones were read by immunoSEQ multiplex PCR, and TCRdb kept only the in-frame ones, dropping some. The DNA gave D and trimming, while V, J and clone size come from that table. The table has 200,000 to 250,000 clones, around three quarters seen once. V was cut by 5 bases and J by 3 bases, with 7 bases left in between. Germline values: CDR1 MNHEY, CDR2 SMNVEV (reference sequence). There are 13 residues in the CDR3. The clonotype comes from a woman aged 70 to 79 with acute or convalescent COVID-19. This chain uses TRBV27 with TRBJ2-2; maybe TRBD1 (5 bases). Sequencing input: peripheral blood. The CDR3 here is CASSPGYTGELFF. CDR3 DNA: TGTGCCAGCAGTCCAGGGTACACCGGGGAGCTGTTTTTT.